Below, 9 T cell receptor beta chains from the same sample are listed, as sequenced in a study of T cells in Graves' hyperthyroidism and ophthalmopathy. Amplification of TCR beta CDR3 regions was performed using RNA transcripts as template. First-round RT-PCR with HTBI primers amplified the TCR CDR3 region. Each CDR3 protein gets one entry after TCRdb re-called the multiplex PCR reads with MiXCR. The sample lists hundreds of thousands of distinct CDR3 sequences; around 14% were seen once. Sequencing was done on a sample of blood. The receptors here all came from a woman aged 18-30 years with Graves' hyperthyroidism.

This clonotype was seen many times. This chain connects TRBV2 to TRBJ1-1; 7 bases agree with TRBD1. The CDR3 has 13 residues. CDR1 and CDR2 from the germline V gene are SNHLY and FYNNEI. V lost 6 bases to trimming and J lost 3 bases; unmatched junction nucleotides: 4. CDR3 DNA sequence: TGTGCCAGCAGCGATACAGGGGACACTGAAGCTTTCTTT. The encoded protein is CASSDTGDTEAFF.

The table lists this clonotype with many counts. V usage is TRBV5-6 and J usage is TRBJ2-1; 10 bases line up with TRBD1. Germline V gene sequence: CDR1 SGHDT, CDR2 YYEEEE. This CDR3 region has 17 residues. Germline trimming cut 0 bases from V and 6 bases from J; bases unmatched to any gene: 9. DNA of the CDR3: TGTGCCAGCAGCTTGGAAGGAGCGGGACAGGGGATCAATGAGCAGTTCTTC. The encoded protein is CASSLEGAGQGINEQFF.

The chain links TRBV28 to TRBJ1-5, with unresolved D. Germline-derived CDR1 and CDR2 are MDHEN and SYDVKM. CDR3 size: 12 residues. Trimming removed 4 bases at V and 6 bases at J, with 7 bases between. The CDR3 reads CASSWLSQPQHF. The CDR3 DNA follows: TGTGCCAGCAGTTGGTTATCTCAGCCCCAGCATTTT.

This clonotype was detected ten times or more. The chain is built from TRBV27 and TRBJ1-2; 8 positions match TRBD1. CDR1 is MNHEY and CDR2 is SMNVEV in the germline V gene (reference sequence). This CDR3 region has 14 residues. V was clipped by 7 bases and J by 7 bases; unmatched bases: 11. For the CDR3, the DNA is TGTGCCAGCACCCCTGGGCAGGGGGCGGTTGGCTACACCTTC. It is translated as CASTPGQGAVGYTF.

This clonotype was seen repeatedly, ten times or more. The rearrangement joins TRBV24-1 to TRBJ2-2, with D perhaps TRBD1 (6 bases). CDR3 length: 14 residues. The ends were cut back, 5 bases at V and 7 bases at J, with 13 bases in the middle. Germline CDR1 and CDR2: KGHDR and SFDVKD. The CDR3 spells CATSGSGAIGELFF. CDR3 DNA sequence: TGTGCCACCAGTGGTTCAGGGGCCATCGGGGAGCTGTTTTTT.

This clonotype has at least ten counts. V gene TRBV7-2 combines with J gene TRBJ2-7, with 8 bases aligning to TRBD2. Per the germline V gene, CDR1 is SGHTA and CDR2 is FQGNSA. J was trimmed by 3 bases and V by 5 bases; bases with no gene match: 9. CDR3 size: 15 residues. Written as DNA, the CDR3 is TGTGCCAGCAGCCCAGCCCTGGCGGGAGGCTACGAGCAGTACTTC. Protein: CASSPALAGGYEQYF.

This clonotype was seen at least ten times. The gene calls are TRBV9 and TRBJ1-1; D is uncertain. CDR3 length: 13 residues. Germline V gene lookup returns CDR1 SGDLS and CDR2 YYNGEE. Trimming cost V 0 bases and J 5 bases, with 8 bases left between them. The CDR3 spells CASSVVFGTEAFF. CDR3 DNA sequence: TGTGCCAGCAGCGTAGTATTTGGTACTGAAGCTTTCTTT.

This clonotype was observed a few times. The chain uses TRBV9 and TRBJ2-3; 7 bases are a match to TRBD2. V lost 0 bases to trimming and J lost 2 bases; unmatched junction nucleotides: 9. The CDR3 is made up of 17 amino acids. The germline CDR1 and CDR2 sequences are SGDLS and YYNGEE. The CDR3 nucleotides are TGTGCCAGCAGCGTAGAAACGAGCGGGACGTTCACAGATACGCAGTATTTT. This encodes CASSVETSGTFTDTQYF.

In this sample, this clonotype turned up many times. The chain combines TRBV27 with TRBJ1-4, with D maybe TRBD1 (6 bases). The CDR3 consists of 16 residues. V dropped 5 bases and J dropped 6 bases, with 19 bases sitting between them. Looked up from germline, CDR1 is MNHEY and CDR2 is SMNVEV (reference sequence). The CDR3 nucleotides are TGTGCCAGCAGTCCTCGACAGGCTCGATCCCATGAAAAACTGTTTTTT. Translated, it gives CASSPRQARSHEKLFF.